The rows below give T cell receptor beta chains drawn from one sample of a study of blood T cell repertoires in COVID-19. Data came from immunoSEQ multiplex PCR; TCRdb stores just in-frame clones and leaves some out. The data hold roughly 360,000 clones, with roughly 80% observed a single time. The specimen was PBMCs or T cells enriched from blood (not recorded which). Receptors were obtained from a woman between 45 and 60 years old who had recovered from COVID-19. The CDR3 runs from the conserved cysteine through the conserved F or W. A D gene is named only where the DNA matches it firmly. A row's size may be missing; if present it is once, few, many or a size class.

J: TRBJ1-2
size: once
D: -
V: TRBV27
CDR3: CASSHGQAAGGYTF
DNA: TGTGCCAGCAGCCATGGGCAGGCCGCCGGCGGCTACACCTTC

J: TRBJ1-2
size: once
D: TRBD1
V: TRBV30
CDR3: CAWSPGDRRGYTF
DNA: TGTGCCTGGAGTCCGGGGGACAGGAGGGGCTACACCTTC

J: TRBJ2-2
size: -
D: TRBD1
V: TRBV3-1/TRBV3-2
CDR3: CASRQQGGPYTGELFF
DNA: TGTGCCAGCAGGCAACAGGGGGGACCCTACACCGGGGAGCTGTTTTTT

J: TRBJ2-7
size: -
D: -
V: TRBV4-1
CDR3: CASSQAGHPNYEQYF
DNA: TGCGCCAGCAGCCAAGCGGGACACCCGAACTACGAGCAGTACTTC

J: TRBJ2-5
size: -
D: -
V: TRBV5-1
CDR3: CASSTGAMVQETQYF
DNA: TGCGCCAGCAGCACCGGAGCGATGGTCCAAGAGACCCAGTACTTC

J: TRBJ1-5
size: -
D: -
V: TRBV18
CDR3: CASSQLAVEDQPQHF
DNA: TGTGCCAGCTCACAGTTGGCAGTCGAGGATCAGCCCCAGCATTTT

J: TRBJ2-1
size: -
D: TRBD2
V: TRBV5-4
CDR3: CASSLAPGGPGEQFF
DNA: TGTGCCAGCAGCTTGGCCCCGGGAGGGCCGGGTGAGCAGTTCTTC

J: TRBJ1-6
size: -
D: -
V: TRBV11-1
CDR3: CASSLNPAGQGSPLHF
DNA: TGTGCCAGCAGCTTAAATCCCGCAGGCCAAGGCTCACCCCTCCACTTT

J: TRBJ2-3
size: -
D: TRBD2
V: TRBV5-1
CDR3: CASSLGLAGTTDTQYF
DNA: TGCGCCAGCAGCTTGGGACTAGCGGGTACGACAGATACGCAGTATTTT

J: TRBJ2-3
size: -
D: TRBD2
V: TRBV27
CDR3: CASSTRTSGTLDTQYF
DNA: TGTGCCAGCAGTACCCGGACTAGCGGGACGTTAGATACGCAGTATTTT

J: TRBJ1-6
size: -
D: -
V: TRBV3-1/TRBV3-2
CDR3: CASSQEGLQNSPLHF
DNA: TGTGCCAGCAGCCAAGAGGGCCTCCAGAATTCACCCCTCCACTTT

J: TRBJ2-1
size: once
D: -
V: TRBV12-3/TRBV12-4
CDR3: CASSPRRYNEQFF
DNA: TGTGCCAGCAGCCCGCGCCGATACAATGAGCAGTTCTTC

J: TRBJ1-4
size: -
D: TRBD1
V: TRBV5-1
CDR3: CASSLWTGEEKLFF
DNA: TGCGCCAGCAGCTTGTGGACAGGGGAAGAAAAACTGTTTTTT

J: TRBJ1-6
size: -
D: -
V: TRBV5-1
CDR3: CASSSESGGPLHF
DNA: TGCGCCAGCAGCTCTGAATCGGGGGGGCCCCTCCACTTT

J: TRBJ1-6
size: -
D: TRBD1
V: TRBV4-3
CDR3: CASSQAPQGTNSPLHF
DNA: TGCGCCAGCAGCCAAGCCCCACAGGGGACTAATTCACCCCTCCACTTT

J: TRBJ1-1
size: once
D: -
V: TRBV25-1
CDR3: CARGVGWDTEAFF
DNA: TGTGCCAGAGGGGTCGGGTGGGACACTGAAGCTTTCTTT

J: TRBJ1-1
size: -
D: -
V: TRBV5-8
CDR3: CASSLGQGFGEAFF
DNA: TGTGCCAGCAGCTTGGGCCAGGGATTCGGTGAAGCTTTCTTT

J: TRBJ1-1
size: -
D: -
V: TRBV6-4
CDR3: CASTRWEGLADAFF
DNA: TGTGCCAGCACGAGATGGGAGGGATTAGCAGACGCTTTCTTT

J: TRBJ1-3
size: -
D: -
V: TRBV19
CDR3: CASNRQISGNTIYF
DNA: TGTGCCAGTAACAGACAGATCTCTGGAAACACCATATATTTT

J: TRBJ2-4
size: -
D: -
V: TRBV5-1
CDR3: CASRAGVDQAQYF
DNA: TGCGCCAGCAGGGCAGGGGTGGATCAGGCTCAGTACTTC

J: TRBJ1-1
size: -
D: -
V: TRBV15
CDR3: CATSRDRFRNTEAFF
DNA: TGTGCCACCAGCAGAGATCGTTTCAGGAACACTGAAGCTTTCTTT

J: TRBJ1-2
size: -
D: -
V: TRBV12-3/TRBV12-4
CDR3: CASSLTGSGYTF
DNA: TGTGCCAGCAGTTTAACGGGAAGTGGCTACACCTTC

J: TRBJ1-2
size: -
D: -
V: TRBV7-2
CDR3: CASSLRGFYYGYTF
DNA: TGTGCCAGCAGCTTAAGAGGGTTCTACTATGGCTACACCTTC

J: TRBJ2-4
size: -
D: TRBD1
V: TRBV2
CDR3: CASSPTGAGIQYF
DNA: TGTGCCAGCAGTCCAACAGGGGCGGGCATTCAGTACTTC

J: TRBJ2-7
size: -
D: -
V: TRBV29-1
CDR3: CSVEFGSGGYSYEQYF
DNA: TGCAGCGTTGAATTTGGGAGTGGGGGGTACTCCTACGAGCAGTACTTC

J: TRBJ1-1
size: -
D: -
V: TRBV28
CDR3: CASGGAYEAFF
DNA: TGTGCCAGCGGTGGGGCTTATGAAGCTTTCTTT

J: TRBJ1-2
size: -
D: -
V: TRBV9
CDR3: CASSPQGPLGYGYTF
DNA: TGTGCCAGCAGCCCTCAGGGGCCCCTTGGCTATGGCTACACCTTC

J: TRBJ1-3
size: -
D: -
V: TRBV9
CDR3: CASSVAGTGNTIYF
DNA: TGTGCCAGCAGCGTGGCGGGGACTGGAAACACCATATATTTT

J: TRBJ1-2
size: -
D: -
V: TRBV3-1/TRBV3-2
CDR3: CASSQQKGRDGYTF
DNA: TGTGCCAGCAGCCAGCAAAAGGGGAGGGATGGCTACACCTTC

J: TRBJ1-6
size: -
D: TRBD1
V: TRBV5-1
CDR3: CASSPDRSSYNSPLHF
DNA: TGCGCCAGCAGCCCGGACAGGAGCTCCTATAATTCACCCCTCCACTTT

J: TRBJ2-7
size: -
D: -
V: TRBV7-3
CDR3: CASSPNPTGEQYF
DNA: TGTGCCAGCAGCCCAAACCCGACTGGGGAGCAGTACTTC

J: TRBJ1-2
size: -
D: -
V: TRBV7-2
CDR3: CASSLGALYGYTF
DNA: TGTGCCAGCAGCTTAGGGGCCCTCTATGGCTACACCTTC

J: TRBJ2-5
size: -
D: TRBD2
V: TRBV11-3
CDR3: CASSAGGALAEETQYF
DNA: TGTGCCAGCAGCGCGGGGGGTGCACTAGCGGAAGAGACCCAGTACTTC

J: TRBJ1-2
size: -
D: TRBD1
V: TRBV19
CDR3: CASSRQGNYGYTF
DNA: TGTGCCAGTAGCAGACAGGGGAACTATGGCTACACCTTC

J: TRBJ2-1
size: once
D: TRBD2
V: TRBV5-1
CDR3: CASSFGLASDEQFF
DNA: TGCGCCAGCAGCTTCGGACTAGCGTCTGATGAGCAGTTCTTC

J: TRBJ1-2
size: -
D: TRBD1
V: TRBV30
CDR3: CAWRALGTGGPNYGYTF
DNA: TGTGCCTGGAGGGCCTTGGGGACAGGGGGACCGAACTATGGCTACACCTTC

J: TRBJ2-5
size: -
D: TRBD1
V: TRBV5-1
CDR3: CASSLDGTGGQNPQETQYF
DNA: TGCGCCAGCAGCTTGGATGGGACAGGGGGTCAGAACCCCCAAGAGACCCAGTACTTC